This entry describes one TCR beta chain. This clonotype was counted many times. The antigen it recognizes is unknown. Base qualities are missing; no much larger clone stands one base away. For repertoire sequencing, TCR beta CDR3 regions were amplified from RNA transcripts. The first round was an RT-PCR using HTBI primers with the Qiagen OneStep RT-PCR kit, and this first round was followed by a second-round multiplex PCR, then size selection and purification. The libraries underwent paired-end sequencing with 100 bp reads on an Illumina HiSeq2000. From the authors' description of their analysis: SOAPnuke was used for read processing, and reads with adapters, uncalled bases, a mean Phred below 15, or no exact constant-primer or identifier match were discarded. High-quality paired reads were merged with COPE v1.2.5. Each unique nucleotide sequence was treated as a clonotype, and MiTCR v1.1 was used to align the clonotypes to the IMGT TRB V, D and J references. The analysis was limited to V-J combinations with a frequency above 0.0001, which together covered 99.2% of the repertoires. For each V-J combination, a TCR clonal expansion and chaos score was defined as F50 clonal expansion divided by the chaos observed in the TCRdist matrix. Welch's t-statistics and random forest were used to narrow the features down to more than 10 V-J combinations, which were then fed into a naive Bayes classifier. The similarity between thyroid and blood repertoires was quantified using the Morisita-Horn index. In-frame beta chains were kept once TCRdb had trimmed the public reads at Q25 with fastp and called clones with MiXCR. A single entry per CDR3 protein holds the most common genes and DNA from its merged rows. TCRdb, not the authors, supplied the V and J calls. The sample records hundreds of thousands of distinct CDR3 sequences, about 41% of which are singletons. About 3.3% of the sample is held by the ten biggest clonotypes.

The data belong to a study of Graves' ophthalmopathy and Graves' hyperthyroidism (dated by TCRdb to the late 2010s). In the study overall: Peripheral blood samples were taken at the time of initial diagnosis, before any treatment was given. To tell Graves' ophthalmopathy apart from Graves' hyperthyroidism, and to predict which patients would progress to ophthalmopathy, the study relied on TCR beta repertoire signatures. In total, 135 blood samples were TCR-sequenced: some 40 ophthalmopathy, some 75 hyperthyroidism and roughly 17 hyperthyroidism-to-ophthalmopathy patients. A discovery set of about a hundred patients (43 ophthalmopathy, 55 to 60 stable hyperthyroidism) was enrolled to explore V-J signatures distinguishing ophthalmopathy from hyperthyroidism. For independent validation, a separate cohort was made up of roughly 19 hyperthyroidism patients plus 17 patients who later progressed from hyperthyroidism to ophthalmopathy. T-cell repertoires of thyroid tissue and blood were compared in several hyperthyroidism patients. After sampling, hyperthyroidism patients received methimazole starting at 30 mg daily, and ophthalmopathy patients received high-dose intravenous methylprednisolone. General study outcomes and caveats: No statistical method was used to set the sample size in advance, and the investigators knew which group each participant was assigned to. Most of the expanded thyroid clonotypes with a frequency above 0.001 were also detected in blood, and it was suggested that the thyroid immune response may be reflected by blood repertoires. The 13-signature model separated ophthalmopathy from stable hyperthyroidism with roughly 90% sensitivity and just under 84% specificity in cross-validation, and 80%/75% in the test set. In validation, the model predicted ophthalmopathy progression with 70.59% sensitivity and about 73% specificity; 12 predicted patients were CT-confirmed with GO in a median of about 6.2 months.

Ophthalmopathy patients had moderately to severely active disease, Clinical Activity Score of at least 3, NOSPECS grade of at least 4, and disease duration under 3 months. Patients with other autoimmune diseases, uncontrolled infections, pregnancy or lactation were excluded from the study. Clinical symptoms, serum thyroxine, TRAb, thyroid ultrasound and orbital computed tomography formed the basis of the diagnosis. Using Ficoll-Paque density gradient centrifugation, PBMCs were isolated from about 9.2 ml of fresh peripheral blood. Trizol reagent was used to extract the total RNA, and its quality was then checked on an Agilent 2100 Bioanalyzer. Deletion took 3 bases off V and 1 base off J, with a span of 10 bases between the germline ends. The CDR3 holds 15 amino acids from the cysteine to the phenylalanine. The retained sequence is limited to the CDR3, 45 bases, with the frame set at the first base. The germline V gene (reference sequence) gives CDR1 as SEHNR and CDR2 as FQNEAQ.

This receptor chain uses TRBV7-9 and TRBJ1-5; the D gene is perhaps TRBD1, on 6 matching bases. Sequencing input: peripheral blood. The sequence was obtained from an adult man with Graves' ophthalmopathy. The nucleotide sequence reads as follows: TGTGCCAGCAGCTTGGGAGGGGGAAGCAATCAGCCCCAGCATTTT. Translated, it gives CASSLGGGSNQPQHF.